This T cell receptor beta chain was captured by sequencing in a study of blood T cell repertoires in COVID-19. Repertoires were generated with immunoSEQ multiplex PCR, while TCRdb's copy carries only in-frame clones and drops some. The table includes hundreds of thousands of clones, about nine tenths detected once. The CDR3 runs to 15 residues. Germline-derived CDR1 and CDR2 are SEHNR and FQNEAQ (reference sequence). The ends lost 5 bases at V and 0 bases at J; junction bases unmatched: 4. The specimen was PBMCs or T cells enriched from blood (not recorded which). The clonotype originates from a woman aged 50 to 65 in a cohort exposed to, infected with or recovered from COVID-19 (not recorded which). The J gene is TRBJ1-2, the V gene TRBV7-9; 9 bases are shared with TRBD1. CDR3 region: CASSGGQGSNYGYTF. As DNA, the CDR3 is TGTGCCAGCAGCGGTGGACAGGGGTCTAACTATGGCTACACCTTC.